The 27 T cell receptor beta chains below all came from one sample that was sequenced in a study of spatial heterogeneity in lung cancer. Study findings and constraints: Counts that tracked tumor mutation counts were those of expanded intratumoral alpha and beta TCRs.

Specified time point: sample taken at primary tumor resection. TCRdb called the 5' RACE reads again in MiXCR, with one record for every CDR3 protein. In the table there are fewer than 10,000 distinct CDR3 sequences, 4% to 6% of which are singletons. Their cognate antigens are unknown. The specimen was lung tumor tissue, collected at surgery. All receptors derive from a female donor with early-stage non-small cell lung cancer.

The chain has TRBV7-3 and TRBJ2-1, with 7 bases fitting TRBD2. J was trimmed by 7 bases and V by 4 bases; bases with no gene match: 10. CDR3 length equals 15 residues. Germline CDR1 and CDR2: SGHTA and FQGTGA. CDR3 protein: CASSSLGGSGNEQFF. The CDR3 bases are TGTGCCAGCAGCTCCCTCGGGGGGAGTGGGAATGAGCAGTTCTTC.

The table lists this clonotype with many counts. The genes are TRBV12-3 or TRBV12-4 and TRBJ1-2; D perhaps matches TRBD1 (6 bases). Trimming cost V 5 bases and J 0 bases, with 10 bases left between them. The CDR3 consists of 14 residues. CDR3 protein: CASSGDTTNYGYTF. In nucleotides, the CDR3 is TGTGCCAGCAGTGGGGACACGACTAACTATGGCTACACCTTC.

This clonotype was recorded at least ten times. The gene calls are TRBV2 and TRBJ1-2, with 7 bases lining up with TRBD1. V lost 7 bases and J lost 8; bases outside the gene matches: 7. The CDR3 sequence is 12 residues long. Per germline, CDR1 SNHLY and CDR2 FYNNEI. The CDR3 coding sequence is TGTGCCAGCACTCTAGGACAGGCCGGCTACACCTTC. It encodes CASTLGQAGYTF.

This clonotype counts as medium-sized. The V call is TRBV12-5, the J call TRBJ2-2; perhaps TRBD1 as D (6 bases). The CDR3 loop spans 15 amino acids. The ends were cut back, 8 bases at V and 4 bases at J, with 17 bases in the middle. Looked up from germline, CDR1 is LGHNT and CDR2 is FRNRAP. The DNA for the CDR3 is TGTGCTAGTATGGGGAACAGGGAGTTCACCGGGGAGCTGTTTTTT. It specifies CASMGNREFTGELFF. The full variable domain, with the rest looked up from reference TRBV12-5 and TRBJ2-2, is DARVTQTPRHKVTEMGQEVTMRCQPILGHNTVFWYRQTMMQGLELLAYFRNRAPLDDSGMPKDRFSAEMPDATLATLKIQPSEPRDSAVYFCASMGNREFTGELFFGEGSRLTVL.

The V call is TRBV28, the J call TRBJ1-4; TRBD1 aligns across 10 bases. This CDR3 is 16 amino acids long. CDR1 and CDR2 from the germline V gene are MDHEN and SYDVKM. V was pared by 2 bases and J by 2 bases, with 2 bases of the junction left unmatched. CDR3 residues: CASSLKTGGTNEKLFF. CDR3 bases: TGTGCCAGCAGTTTAAAGACAGGGGGCACTAATGAAAAACTGTTTTTT.

By sample share, this clonotype is large (0.1 to 1%). The chain joins TRBV27 to TRBJ1-5; D is unresolved. The germline V gene encodes CDR1 MNHEY and CDR2 SMNVEV (reference sequence). Trimming pared 5 bases from V and 0 bases from J, leaving 5 bases between. The CDR3 runs 13 residues. CDR3 in DNA: TGTGCCAGCAGTCCTTCTAGCAATCAGCCCCAGCATTTT. Its translation is CASSPSSNQPQHF.

The chain carries TRBV5-1 and TRBJ2-1; TRBD2 matches 11 bases. This CDR3 is 15 amino acids long. Losses at the gene ends were 2 bases for V and 8 bases for J; bases not matched to a gene: 6. CDR1 and CDR2 (germline): SGHRS, YFSETQ. CDR3 nucleotides: TGCGCCAGCAGCTTTATAGCGGGAGGGCCGGATGAGCAGTTCTTC. Protein sequence: CASSFIAGGPDEQFF.

In this sample, this clonotype turned up a few times. The chain combines TRBV20-1 with TRBJ2-2; D might be TRBD1 or TRBD2, each matching 5 bases. The ends were cut back, 5 bases at V and 4 bases at J, with 14 bases in the middle. Per the germline V gene, CDR1 is DFQATT and CDR2 is SNEGSKA (reference sequence). This CDR3 is built from 14 residues. The chain's CDR3 is CSAYRDLTTGELFF. The CDR3 DNA is TGCAGTGCTTACCGGGACCTAACCACCGGGGAGCTGTTTTTT.

In its sample, this clonotype was seen many times. The rearrangement joins TRBV25-1 to TRBJ2-2; D is tentatively TRBD1 or TRBD2 (6 bases each). There are 15 residues in the CDR3. V dropped 2 bases and J dropped 1 base, with 8 bases sitting between them. CDR1 and CDR2 (germline): MGHDK, SYGVNS. The CDR3 DNA reads TGTGCCAGCAGTGAAGGAGGGGGGAACACCGGGGAGCTGTTTTTT. Amino acids: CASSEGGGNTGELFF. Variable domain in full (rest from reference TRBV25-1 and TRBJ2-2): EADIYQTPRYLVIGTGKKITLECSQTMGHDKMYWYQQDPGMELHLIHYSYGVNSTEKGDLSSESTVSRIRTEHFPLTLESARPSHTSQYLCASSEGGGNTGELFFGEGSRLTVL.

The sample holds many counts of this clonotype. The V call is TRBV5-1, the J call TRBJ2-5, with 8 bases aligning to TRBD2. The CDR3 loop spans 15 amino acids. The V gene's germline CDR1 is SGHRS and CDR2 YFSETQ. After removal of 0 bases from V and 4 bases from J, the junction contained 5 bases not matched to a gene. CDR3 DNA: TGCGCCAGCAGCTTGGGAGCGGGAGTGGGAGAGACCCAGTACTTC. It specifies CASSLGAGVGETQYF. Supplemented by reference TRBV5-1 and TRBJ2-5, the full variable domain reads KAGVTQTPRYLIKTRGQQVTLSCSPISGHRSVSWYQQTPGQGLQFLFEYFSETQRNKGNFPGRFSGRQFSNSRSEMNVSTLELGDSALYLCASSLGAGVGETQYFGPGTRLLVL.

This clonotype ranks as medium-sized. The CDR3 nucleotides read TGTGCCAGCAGCCCCAGGATTGGGAATGAGCAGTTCTTC. Translation: CASSPRIGNEQFF. This sequence joins TRBV6-5 and TRBJ2-1, with D hard to call. The CDR3 is made up of 13 amino acids. V was trimmed by 6 bases and J by 7 bases, leaving 13 bases between them. The V gene's germline CDR1 is MNHEY and CDR2 SVGAGI.

This clonotype was seen once. V usage is TRBV7-6 and J usage is TRBJ2-3, with TRBD1 matching 11 bases. From germline, CDR1 is SGHVS and CDR2 FNYEAQ. V lost 5 bases to trimming and J lost 2 bases; unmatched junction nucleotides: 6. The CDR3 consists of 16 residues. The chain's CDR3 is CASSPGQGAITDTQYF. The CDR3 DNA sequence: TGTGCCAGCAGCCCTGGACAGGGGGCTATCACAGATACGCAGTATTTT.

This clonotype was recorded at least ten times. The rearrangement links TRBV7-9 to TRBJ2-1; D could derive from TRBD1 or TRBD2 (5 bases each). Germline V gene data show CDR1 as SEHNR and CDR2 as FQNEAQ (reference sequence). The length of the CDR3 is 16 residues. Trimming took off 5 bases at V and 12 bases at J, with 26 bases between the two ends. This chain's CDR3 is CASSPGAADSSRLQFF. The CDR3 DNA reads as TGTGCCAGCAGCCCCGGGGCTGCAGACTCCTCCAGACTGCAGTTCTTC.

This clonotype was found many times. The chain carries TRBV7-9 and TRBJ1-4, with D tentatively TRBD1 (6 bases). Germline values: CDR1 SEHNR, CDR2 FQNEAQ (reference sequence). Trimming stripped 3 bases from V and 6 bases from J, with 11 bases between. The CDR3 loop spans 14 amino acids. The CDR3 protein is CASSFSGADEKLFF. DNA for the CDR3: TGTGCCAGCAGCTTTTCGGGGGCGGATGAAAAACTGTTTTTT.

This clonotype showed up many times. This chain connects TRBV5-1 to TRBJ2-7; the match to TRBD1 covers 9 bases. This CDR3 has 15 residues. Looked up from germline, CDR1 is SGHRS and CDR2 is YFSETQ. V was clipped by 2 bases and J by 2 bases; unmatched bases: 5. CDR3 loop: CASSFTGQGPYEQYF. The CDR3 DNA follows: TGCGCCAGCAGCTTCACCGGACAGGGGCCCTACGAGCAGTACTTC.

This clonotype was picked up many times. The V call is TRBV28, the J call TRBJ1-2, with 11 nucleotides matching TRBD1. J was trimmed by 7 bases and V by 5 bases; bases with no gene match: 6. CDR3 length: 14 amino acids. The V gene's germline CDR1 is MDHEN and CDR2 SYDVKM. The CDR3: CASSPGQGASGYTF. CDR3 coding DNA: TGTGCCAGCAGTCCTGGACAGGGGGCGAGTGGCTACACCTTC.

This clonotype was recorded many times. This CDR3 reads CASSPGEGGGGNTIYF. The CDR3 coding sequence is TGCGCCAGCAGTCCCGGTGAGGGAGGAGGTGGAAACACCATATATTTT. The rearrangement joins TRBV4-1 to TRBJ1-3; unclear D gene. CDR3 length equals 16 residues. V dropped 6 bases and J dropped 3 bases, with 18 bases sitting between them. Germline V lookup: CDR1 MGHRA, CDR2 YSYEKL.

This clonotype was recorded many times. The chain carries TRBV4-2 and TRBJ2-3; D might be TRBD2 (5 bases). Trimming cost V 1 base and J 6 bases, with 11 bases left between them. From germline, CDR1 is LGHNA and CDR2 YNFKEQ. This CDR3 contains 14 residues. As DNA, the CDR3 is TGTGCCAGCAGCCAAGGTTCTGCGGGTGATACGCAGTATTTT. Translating gives CASSQGSAGDTQYF.

This clonotype is labeled medium-sized. The gene calls are TRBV5-5 and TRBJ2-1; TRBD2 matches at 9 bases. The CDR3 loop spans 16 amino acids. Unmatched junction bases numbered 13, after V lost 5 bases and J lost 7 bases. Germline lookup yields CDR1 SGHKS and CDR2 YYEKEE (reference sequence). CDR3: CASSSRAGGEWNEQFF. In DNA form, the CDR3 reads TGTGCCAGCAGTTCTAGAGCGGGAGGAGAGTGGAATGAGCAGTTCTTC.

In its sample, this clonotype ranks as medium-sized. The chain carries TRBV3-1 and TRBJ2-1; D not certain. This CDR3 region has 13 residues. The germline V gene encodes CDR1 LGHDT and CDR2 YNNKEL (reference sequence). The V end was cut by 4 bases, the J end by 7 bases, with 11 bases between. CDR3 sequence reads: CASSRITGNEQFF. The CDR3 coding sequence is TGTGCCAGCAGCCGCATAACTGGGAATGAGCAGTTCTTC.

By proportion, this clonotype is medium-sized. This chain uses TRBV20-1 with TRBJ2-1; D not certain. Germline CDR1 reads DFQATT; CDR2 reads SNEGSKA (reference sequence). With 3 bases removed from V and 1 base from J, the gap between germline ends came to 10 bases. This CDR3 contains 14 residues. CDR3 sequence: CSARTPLSYNEQFF. CDR3 nucleotide sequence: TGCAGTGCTAGGACTCCCCTTTCCTACAATGAGCAGTTCTTC.

The table lists this clonotype with many counts. The chain links TRBV7-9 to TRBJ2-5; 11 bases are shared with TRBD2. Germline-derived CDR1 and CDR2 are SEHNR and FQNEAQ (reference sequence). The CDR3 totals 17 residues. V lost 5 bases to trimming and J lost 1 base; unmatched junction nucleotides: 9. The CDR3 bases are TGTGCCAGCAGCCTACGACCGGGACTAGCGGTCCAAGAGACCCAGTACTTC. Translation: CASSLRPGLAVQETQYF.

This clonotype was recorded many times. V is TRBV3-1 and J is TRBJ1-2; D call uncertain. The CDR3 has 15 amino acids. Germline lookup yields CDR1 LGHDT and CDR2 YNNKEL (reference sequence). The V and J ends lost 6 bases and 0 bases respectively, with 14 bases between them. CDR3 nucleotide sequence: TGTGCCAGCAGTTTCCGTGGGAGAGCTAACTATGGCTACACCTTC. This encodes CASSFRGRANYGYTF.

V usage is TRBV25-1 and J usage is TRBJ1-2; 10 bases map to TRBD1. CDR3 length: 16 amino acids. Trimming at V came to 3 bases and at J to 6 bases, leaving 10 bases not matched to a gene. CDR1 is MGHDK and CDR2 is SYGVNS in the germline V gene. The CDR3 region is CASSDSEDRGDHGYTF. For the CDR3, the DNA is TGTGCCAGCAGTGATTCCGAGGACAGGGGGGATCATGGCTACACCTTC.

This clonotype was counted ten times or more. V usage is TRBV28 and J usage is TRBJ1-1, with a weak D call TRBD1 (5 bases). The CDR3 is 16 residues long. V was clipped by 8 bases and J by 0 bases, with 19 bases between them. Germline CDR1 reads MDHEN; CDR2 reads SYDVKM. For the CDR3, the DNA is TGTGCCAGCCCCCCCCGGGACCGTAACATGAACACTGAAGCTTTCTTT. Protein: CASPPRDRNMNTEAFF.

Many counts were recorded for this clonotype. In nucleotides, the CDR3 is TGTGCCAGCAGCCCCAAAGAGACCCAGTACTTC. Translating gives CASSPKETQYF. The rearrangement joins TRBV11-2 to TRBJ2-5; no firm D call. V was clipped by 5 bases and J by 3 bases, with 4 bases between them. CDR1 and CDR2 (germline): SGHAT, FQNNGV. The CDR3 covers 11 residues.

This clonotype was counted ten times or more. The V call is TRBV6-2 or TRBV6-3, the J call TRBJ2-7; D gene ambiguous. CDR3 size: 14 residues. V was clipped by 5 bases and J by 4 bases, with 15 bases between them. The germline V gene encodes CDR1 MNHEY and CDR2 SVGEGT. The CDR3 sequence is CASSVHSGPYEQYF. CDR3 nucleotides: TGTGCCAGCAGTGTCCATTCTGGACCGTACGAGCAGTACTTC.